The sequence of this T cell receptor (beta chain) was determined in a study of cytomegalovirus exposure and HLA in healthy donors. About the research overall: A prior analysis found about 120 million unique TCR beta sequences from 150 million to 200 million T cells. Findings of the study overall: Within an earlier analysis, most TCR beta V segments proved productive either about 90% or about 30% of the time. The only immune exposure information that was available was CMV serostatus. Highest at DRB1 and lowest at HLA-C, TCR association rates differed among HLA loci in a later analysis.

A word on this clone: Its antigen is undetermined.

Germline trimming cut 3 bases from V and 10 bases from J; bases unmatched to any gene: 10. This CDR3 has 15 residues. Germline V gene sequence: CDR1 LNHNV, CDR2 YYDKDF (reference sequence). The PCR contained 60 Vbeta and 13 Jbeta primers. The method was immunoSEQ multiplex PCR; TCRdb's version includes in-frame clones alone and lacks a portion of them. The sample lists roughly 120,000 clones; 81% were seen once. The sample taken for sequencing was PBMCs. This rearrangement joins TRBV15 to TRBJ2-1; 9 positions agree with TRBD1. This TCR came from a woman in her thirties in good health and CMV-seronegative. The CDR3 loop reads CATSSRTGVMGEQFF. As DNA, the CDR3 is TGTGCCACCAGCAGTCGGACAGGGGTCATGGGGGAGCAGTTCTTC. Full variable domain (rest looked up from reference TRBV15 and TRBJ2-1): DAMVIQNPRYQVTQFGKPVTLSCSQTLNHNVMYWYQQKSSQAPKLLFHYYDKDFNNEADTPDNFQSRRPNTSFCFLDIRSPGLGDTAMYLCATSSRTGVMGEQFFGPGTRLTVL.